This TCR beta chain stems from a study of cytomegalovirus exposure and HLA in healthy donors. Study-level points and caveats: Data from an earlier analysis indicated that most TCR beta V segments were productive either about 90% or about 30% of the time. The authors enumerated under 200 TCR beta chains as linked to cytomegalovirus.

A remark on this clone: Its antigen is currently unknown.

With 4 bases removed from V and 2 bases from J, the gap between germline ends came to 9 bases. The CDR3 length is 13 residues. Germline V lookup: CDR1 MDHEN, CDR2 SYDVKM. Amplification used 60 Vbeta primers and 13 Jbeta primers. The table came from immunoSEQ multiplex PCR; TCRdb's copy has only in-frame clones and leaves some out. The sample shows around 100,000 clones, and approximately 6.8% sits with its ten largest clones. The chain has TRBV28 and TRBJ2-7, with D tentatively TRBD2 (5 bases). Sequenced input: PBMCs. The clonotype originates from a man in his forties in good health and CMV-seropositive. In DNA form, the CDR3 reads TGTGCCAGCAGTTCACTAGGCCCCTACGAGCAGTACTTC. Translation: CASSSLGPYEQYF.